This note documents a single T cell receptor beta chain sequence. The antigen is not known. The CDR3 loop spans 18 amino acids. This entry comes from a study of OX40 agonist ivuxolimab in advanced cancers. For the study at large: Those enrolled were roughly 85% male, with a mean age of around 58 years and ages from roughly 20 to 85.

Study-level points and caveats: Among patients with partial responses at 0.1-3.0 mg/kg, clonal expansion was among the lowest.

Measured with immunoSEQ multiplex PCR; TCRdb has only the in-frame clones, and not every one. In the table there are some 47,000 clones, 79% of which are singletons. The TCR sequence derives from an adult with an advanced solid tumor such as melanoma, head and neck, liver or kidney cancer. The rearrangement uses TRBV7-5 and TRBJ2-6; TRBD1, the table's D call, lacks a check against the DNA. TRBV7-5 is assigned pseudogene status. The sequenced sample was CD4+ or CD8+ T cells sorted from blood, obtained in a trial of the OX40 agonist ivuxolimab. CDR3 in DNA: TGTGTCAGAAGCTCAGTGCCCCTGGACAGGGCTGGGGCCAACGTCCTGACTTTC. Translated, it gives CVRSSVPLDRAGANVLTF.